These 10 T cell receptor beta chains came from one sample sequenced in a study of shared clonotypes between healthy human individuals. The repertoire was sequenced with immunoSEQ multiplex PCR; TCRdb's copy has only in-frame clones and lacks some. The table has fewer than 3 million clones, approximately 90% seen once; the top ten hold more than 0.35%. Sequenced input: naive CD4+ T cells from PBMCs. Subset noted: CD45RA+ positively selected. All receptors come from a man between 18 and 29 years old in good health. Some clones in this sample may be carry-over from other donors' samples.

The rearrangement links TRBV4-2 to TRBJ2-5, with unresolved D. The V and J ends lost 1 base and 5 bases respectively, with 11 bases between them. The CDR3 is 14 residues long. Per the germline V gene, CDR1 is LGHNA and CDR2 is YNFKEQ. The CDR3 coding sequence is TGTGCCAGCAGCCAAGCCGGCATCGGTGAGACCCAGTACTTC. It encodes CASSQAGIGETQYF.

This clone was picked up one time. The rearrangement joins TRBV6-6 to TRBJ1-1, with a possible D match to TRBD1 (5 bases). The V and J ends lost 10 bases and 5 bases respectively, with 20 bases between them. CDR1 and CDR2 (germline): MNHNY, SVGAGI (reference sequence). The CDR3 extends over 14 amino acids. CDR3 sequence: CATTPGGARTEAFF. The CDR3, as DNA: TGTGCCACTACCCCCGGAGGGGCGAGGACTGAAGCTTTCTTT.

V is TRBV7-8 and J is TRBJ2-7; D gene ambiguous. This CDR3 is 14 amino acids long. Germline V gene lookup returns CDR1 SGHVS and CDR2 FQNEAQ. Trimming removed 4 bases at V and 4 bases at J, with 14 bases between. The CDR3 DNA reads as TGTGCCAGCAGCTCGGACCGGGTATATTACGAGCAGTACTTC. Protein: CASSSDRVYYEQYF.

This chain uses TRBV5-4 with TRBJ1-2; no definite D call. The CDR3 has 17 residues. In germline, CDR1 is SGHNT, CDR2 YYREEE (reference sequence). V lost 0 bases and J lost 4, with 19 bases in between. DNA for the CDR3: TGTGCCAGCAGCTTGGATCAGATCCCGGCCACCCTCTATGGCTACACCTTC. This gives the protein CASSLDQIPATLYGYTF.

In this sample, this clone turned up a few times. The chain links TRBV4-2 to TRBJ1-2; 12 positions agree with TRBD1. This CDR3 has 14 amino acids. Germline V gene lookup returns CDR1 LGHNA and CDR2 YNFKEQ. The ends lost 6 bases at V and 6 bases at J; junction bases unmatched: 5. The CDR3 coding sequence is TGTGCCAGCAGTCGGGACAGGGGGCTTGATGGCTACACCTTC. Translation gives CASSRDRGLDGYTF.

The chain links TRBV5-4 to TRBJ2-6; unclear D gene. V lost 0 bases and J lost 0, with 10 bases in between. The length of the CDR3 is 17 residues. Germline-derived CDR1 and CDR2 are SGHNT and YYREEE (reference sequence). The CDR3 DNA follows: TGTGCCAGCAGCTTGGTTGTCAGCACCTCTGGGGCCAACGTCCTGACTTTC. This encodes CASSLVVSTSGANVLTF.

The chain joins TRBV28 to TRBJ1-2, with D possibly TRBD1 on 5 matching bases. Germline values: CDR1 MDHEN, CDR2 SYDVKM. The germline V and J ends were trimmed by 6 bases and 4 bases, with 15 bases remaining between them. This CDR3 region has 14 residues. The CDR3 nucleotides are TGTGCCAGCAGCTCAGGGTCCGGTGTCTATGGCTACACCTTC. Amino acid sequence: CASSSGSGVYGYTF.

The chain has TRBV28 and TRBJ2-1; the D gene is possibly TRBD2 (5 bases). The CDR3 contains 14 residues. CDR1 and CDR2 from the germline V gene are MDHEN and SYDVKM. V lost 6 bases to trimming and J lost 7 bases, with 16 bases between them. The CDR3: CASSPREGGNEQFF. In DNA form, the CDR3 reads TGTGCCAGCAGCCCCCGGGAAGGCGGTAATGAGCAGTTCTTC.

The chain uses TRBV5-1 and TRBJ2-7; maybe TRBD1 (6 bases). The V gene's germline CDR1 is SGHRS and CDR2 YFSETQ. This CDR3 is built from 15 residues. Trimming stripped 0 bases from V and 3 bases from J, with 13 bases between. Written as DNA, the CDR3 is TGCGCCAGCAGCTTGGGGGACCTGACAGGCTACGAGCAGTACTTC. Translation gives CASSLGDLTGYEQYF.

The chain is built from TRBV5-4 and TRBJ2-7, with 9 bases fitting TRBD2. From germline, CDR1 is SGHNT and CDR2 YYREEE (reference sequence). The length of the CDR3 is 17 residues. J lost 6 bases, V lost 0 bases, and 13 bases had no gene match. CDR3 DNA: TGTGCCAGCAGCTTGGGGGCCGGTATTAGCGGGAGCTTCGAGCAGTACTTC. It yields the protein CASSLGAGISGSFEQYF.